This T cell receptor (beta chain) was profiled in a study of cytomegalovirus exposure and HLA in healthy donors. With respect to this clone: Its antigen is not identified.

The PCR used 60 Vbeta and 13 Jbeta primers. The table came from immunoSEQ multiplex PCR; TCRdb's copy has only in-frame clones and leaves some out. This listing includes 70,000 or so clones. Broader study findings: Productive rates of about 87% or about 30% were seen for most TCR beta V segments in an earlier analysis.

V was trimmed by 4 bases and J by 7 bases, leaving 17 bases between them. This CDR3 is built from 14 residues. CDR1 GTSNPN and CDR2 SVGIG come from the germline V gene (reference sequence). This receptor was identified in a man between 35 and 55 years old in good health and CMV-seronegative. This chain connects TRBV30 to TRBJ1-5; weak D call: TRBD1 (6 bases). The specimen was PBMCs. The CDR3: CAWTRGGAGQPQHF. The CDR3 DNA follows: TGTGCCTGGACCCGAGGGGGGGCGGGGCAGCCCCAGCATTTT.